These 18 T cell receptor beta chains were sequenced from one sample in a study of OX40 agonist ivuxolimab in advanced cancers. Assay: immunoSEQ multiplex PCR; the TCRdb copy retains only in-frame clones and omits some. The sample holds 95,000 to 100,000 clones, approximately 93% seen once. The input for sequencing was CD4+ or CD8+ T cells sorted from blood, taken in a trial of the OX40 agonist ivuxolimab. The origin of the receptors is an adult with an advanced solid tumor such as melanoma, head and neck, liver or kidney cancer.

The chain links TRBV6-5 to TRBJ2-7, with D possibly being TRBD2 (6 bases). The CDR3 extends over 11 amino acids. Looked up from germline, CDR1 is MNHEY and CDR2 is SVGAGI. V lost 0 bases and J 9 bases, leaving 6 bases between the germline ends. CDR3 bases: TGTGCCAGCAGTTACTCGGGAGGGCAGTACTTC. Amino acid sequence: CASSYSGGQYF.

This chain connects TRBV9 to TRBJ2-3; TRBD2 matches at 12 bases. CDR1 and CDR2 (germline): SGDLS, YYNGEE. The CDR3 sequence is 16 residues long. J lost 7 bases, V lost 0 bases, and 6 bases had no gene match. DNA of the CDR3: TGTGCCAGCAGCGTAGACCCTAGCGGGGGGGTCAATACGCAGTATTTT. Its protein product is CASSVDPSGGVNTQYF.

This chain uses TRBV4-3 with TRBJ2-1, with 7 bases matching TRBD2. V trimming: 5 bases; J trimming: 2 bases; junction bases outside the gene matches: 9. Germline assignment: CDR1 LGHNA and CDR2 YSLEER. CDR3 size: 16 residues. CDR3 coding DNA: TGCGCCAGCAGCGTCCGGTGGGAGGGTACCTACAATGAGCAGTTCTTC. Translation: CASSVRWEGTYNEQFF.

V and J are TRBV4-3 and TRBJ1-1, with 7 bases identical to TRBD1. From germline, CDR1 is LGHNA and CDR2 YSLEER. CDR3 length equals 15 residues. The trim removed 3 bases at V and 8 bases at J, leaving 12 bases unmatched. CDR3: CASSQRDSDTREAFF. Written as DNA, the CDR3 is TGCGCCAGCAGCCAGAGGGACAGCGACACTAGGGAAGCTTTCTTT.

The V gene is TRBV5-4, the J gene TRBJ2-6; D remains unclear. The CDR3 is 14 residues long. V was pared by 4 bases and J by 1 base, with 6 bases between. Per germline, CDR1 SGHNT and CDR2 YYREEE (reference sequence). The CDR3 region is CASSGFSGANVLTF. CDR3 in DNA: TGTGCCAGCAGCGGATTTTCTGGGGCCAACGTCCTGACTTTC.

This clone occurred once. The chain employs TRBV6-6 and TRBJ1-4; D is uncertain. Trimming took 4 bases from V and 6 from J, leaving 12 bases between them. The CDR3 loop spans 14 amino acids. Germline CDR1 MNHNY, CDR2 SVGAGI (reference sequence). CDR3 DNA: TGTGCCAGCAGTTCGGACCGCCGGGATGAAAAACTGTTTTTT. Protein product: CASSSDRRDEKLFF.

V is TRBV6-6 and J is TRBJ2-2; the D is unclear. The CDR3 loop spans 11 amino acids. Germline V gene lookup returns CDR1 MNHNY and CDR2 SVGAGI (reference sequence). Trimming pared 7 bases from V and 1 base from J, leaving 1 base between. In nucleotides, the CDR3 is TGTGCCAGCAAGAACACCGGGGAGCTGTTTTTT. Translated: CASKNTGELFF.

The CDR3 nucleotides are TGCGCCAGCAGCCAAGGTTACGCTACATTGACCAAAAACATTCAGTACTTC. The encoded protein is CASSQGYATLTKNIQYF. The rearrangement uses TRBV4-3 and TRBJ2-4; D ambiguous. Germline lookup yields CDR1 LGHNA and CDR2 YSLEER. This CDR3 has 17 amino acids. Trimming took off 1 base at V and 2 bases at J, with 15 bases between the two ends.

The chain has TRBV2 and TRBJ1-4; the D is unclear. Trimming removed 7 bases from V and 0 bases from J, with 12 bases in between. The CDR3 length is 15 residues. In germline, CDR1 is SNHLY, CDR2 FYNNEI. CDR3 nucleotides: TGTGCCAGCAATAGGCAGGCCTCAACTAATGAAAAACTGTTTTTT. Its translation: CASNRQASTNEKLFF.

This chain joins TRBV2 and TRBJ2-1; no reliable D call. With 3 bases removed from V and 1 base from J, the gap between germline ends came to 10 bases. CDR3 length: 15 residues. The germline V gene encodes CDR1 SNHLY and CDR2 FYNNEI. This CDR3 reads CASSETHGSYNEQFF. CDR3 bases: TGTGCCAGCAGTGAGACCCACGGGTCCTACAATGAGCAGTTCTTC.

The rearrangement links TRBV7-3 to TRBJ1-3; tentative D call: TRBD1 (5 bases). This CDR3 comprises 15 residues. Germline assignment: CDR1 SGHTA and CDR2 FQGTGA. Trimming took 5 bases from V and 0 from J, leaving 11 bases between them. The CDR3 bases are TGTGCCAGCAGCACCGAGGGGTTCTCTGGAAACACCATATATTTT. It is translated as CASSTEGFSGNTIYF. The full variable domain, in which reference TRBV7-3 and TRBJ1-3 provide the parts outside the CDR3, is GAGVSQTPSNKVTEKGKYVELRCDPISGHTALYWYRQSLGQGPEFLIYFQGTGAADDSGLPNDRFFAVRPEGSVSTLKIQRTERGDSAVYLCASSTEGFSGNTIYFGEGSWLTVV.

This chain uses TRBV19 with TRBJ2-5; a possible D gene is TRBD1 (6 bases). The J call is uncertain, as TRBJ2-7 better fits the DNA end. The CDR3 is 14 amino acids. Germline values: CDR1 LNHDA, CDR2 SQIVND (reference sequence). As DNA, the CDR3 is TGTGCCAGTAGGTTGGACAGACACTCCTACGAGCAGTACTTC. Residues: CASRLDRHSYEQYF.

The chain uses TRBV7-8 and TRBJ1-1; 9 bases match TRBD1. V lost 5 bases, J lost 0 bases, and 4 bases stayed unmatched. From germline, CDR1 is SGHVS and CDR2 FQNEAQ. This CDR3 has 15 residues. CDR3 protein: CASSTTGGMNTEAFF. The DNA for the CDR3 is TGTGCCAGCAGCACTACAGGGGGCATGAACACTGAAGCTTTCTTT.

This clone has more than one count but fewer than ten. The CDR3 DNA is TGCGCCAGCAGCCTTAGCGACAATCAGCCCCAGCATTTT. Its protein is CASSLSDNQPQHF. The V call is TRBV5-1, the J call TRBJ1-5, with D hard to call. Germline assignment: CDR1 SGHRS and CDR2 YFSETQ. The V and J ends lost 4 bases and 3 bases respectively, with 8 bases between them. This CDR3 region has 13 residues. Supplemented by reference TRBV5-1 and TRBJ1-5, the full variable domain reads KAGVTQTPRYLIKTRGQQVTLSCSPISGHRSVSWYQQTPGQGLQFLFEYFSETQRNKGNFPGRFSGRQFSNSRSEMNVSTLELGDSALYLCASSLSDNQPQHFGDGTRLSIL.

The V call is TRBV5-1, the J call TRBJ1-4; D uncertain. The germline V gene encodes CDR1 SGHRS and CDR2 YFSETQ. Trimming cost V 4 bases and J 7 bases, with 17 bases left between them. The CDR3 covers 15 residues. In nucleotides, the CDR3 is TGCGCCAGCAGCGGGGAGGGATTTTTGGCTGAAAAACTGTTTTTT. Translated, it gives CASSGEGFLAEKLFF.

This rearrangement joins TRBV28 to TRBJ1-2; no clear D. Germline CDR1 and CDR2: MDHEN and SYDVKM. Trimming stripped 8 bases from V and 5 bases from J, with 12 bases between. The length of the CDR3 is 12 residues. CDR3 amino acids: CASSSAVYGYTF. The CDR3 bases are TGTGCCAGCTCCTCTGCAGTTTATGGCTACACCTTC.

The chain combines TRBV6-6 with TRBJ2-1; the match to TRBD1 covers 11 bases. The CDR3 is made up of 15 amino acids. CDR1 MNHNY and CDR2 SVGAGI come from the germline V gene (reference sequence). J gave up 7 bases and V 6 bases, and 8 bases lay outside the gene matches. CDR3 sequence reads: CASRDPGTGGNEQFF. Here the CDR3 DNA reads TGTGCCAGCAGAGACCCCGGGACAGGGGGTAATGAGCAGTTCTTC.

The chain has TRBV19 and TRBJ2-7, with 9 bases that match TRBD2. This CDR3 has 18 amino acids. Per the germline V gene, CDR1 is LNHDA and CDR2 is SQIVND (reference sequence). Trimming took 1 base from V and 0 from J; bases not matched to a gene: 10. The CDR3 spells CASSIGASGVIFSYEQYV. DNA for the CDR3: TGTGCCAGTAGTATAGGAGCTAGCGGGGTTATATTCTCCTACGAGCAGTACGTC.